This T cell receptor beta chain appears in the sequencing data of a study of blood T cell repertoires in COVID-19. Looking at the study overall: Both acute and convalescent COVID-19 samples were obtained from the United States, Italy and Spain.

The repertoire was sequenced with immunoSEQ multiplex PCR; TCRdb's copy has only in-frame clones and lacks some. This repertoire shows about 180,000 clones, about 85% found once; its top ten account for roughly 6.2%. Those who participated ranged in age from roughly 18 to 100 years and resided in under 25 US areas. Each recovered donor of Cohort 3 presented with two negative PCRs, clearance, or symptom resolution. V lost 7 bases, J lost 4 bases, and 19 bases stayed unmatched. Germline lookup yields CDR1 SNHLY and CDR2 FYNNEI. The CDR3 has 17 residues. This clone came up a few times. The chain combines TRBV2 with TRBJ2-7; 7 nucleotides agree with TRBD2. This clonotype was obtained from a man aged 35-49 years who had recovered from COVID-19. The sequencing input was PBMCs or T cells enriched from blood (not recorded which). The CDR3 is CASKRRELPGVPYEQYF. The DNA for the CDR3 is TGTGCCAGCAAGCGGCGGGAGTTACCCGGGGTTCCTTACGAGCAGTACTTC.